Below, one TCR beta chain is given with its context. Its antigen remains unknown. This entry comes from a study of shared clonotypes between healthy human individuals. Study information: Aged between 18 and 49, the donors were a couple of women and three men. A donor's plate count was three for CD4 naive and three for CD4 memory; CD8 naive had two and CD8 memory one. Study-wide points: Roughly 5% was the fraction of naive CD4 clonotypes found shared across a few donors.

V lost 3 bases, J lost 4 bases, and 19 bases lay in between. This CDR3 has 16 amino acids. Germline V lookup: CDR1 MGHRA, CDR2 YSYEKL. Libraries were prepared by immunoSEQ multiplex PCR; TCRdb keeps only in-frame clonotypes and omits some of them. The repertoire holds about 2.3 million clones, with 93% as singletons. CD45RA+ naive and CD45RA-negative memory subsets were separated from CD4+ cells. This TCR came from a man younger than 30 in good health. Some clones in this sample may be carry-over from other donors' samples. Sequenced material: naive CD4+ T cells from PBMCs. Stated subset: CD45RA+ positively selected. The chain joins TRBV4-1 to TRBJ2-7, with D maybe TRBD2 (7 bases). Here the CDR3 DNA reads TGCGCCAGCAGCCAGTTCCCCGCGGGGGCTTCGTACGAGCAGTACTTC. This sequence encodes CASSQFPAGASYEQYF.